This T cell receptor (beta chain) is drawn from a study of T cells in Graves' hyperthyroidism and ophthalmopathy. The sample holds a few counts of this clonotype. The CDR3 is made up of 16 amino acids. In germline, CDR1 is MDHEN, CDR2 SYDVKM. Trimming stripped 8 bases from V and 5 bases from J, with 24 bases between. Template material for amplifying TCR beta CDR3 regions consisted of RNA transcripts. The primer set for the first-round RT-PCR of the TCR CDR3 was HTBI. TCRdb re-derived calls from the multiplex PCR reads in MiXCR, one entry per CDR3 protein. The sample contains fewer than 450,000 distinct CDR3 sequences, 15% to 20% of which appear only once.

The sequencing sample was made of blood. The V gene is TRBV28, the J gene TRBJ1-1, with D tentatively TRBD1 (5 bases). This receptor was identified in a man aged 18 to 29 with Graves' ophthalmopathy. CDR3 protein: CASAIPGLDLGTEAFF. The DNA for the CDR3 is TGTGCCAGCGCCATCCCGGGACTCGACCTGGGAACTGAAGCTTTCTTT.